Following are 7 T cell receptor beta chains from one sample sequenced in a study of T cells in Graves' hyperthyroidism and ophthalmopathy. TCR beta CDR3 region amplification was performed from RNA transcripts. The HTBI primer set served for first-round RT-PCR of the TCR CDR3. Using its own MiXCR run on the multiplex PCR reads, TCRdb lists one record per CDR3 protein. Here the sample spans under 350,000 distinct CDR3 sequences, roughly an eighth being singletons. Sequenced: blood. The receptors come from a woman aged 40 to 50 with Graves' ophthalmopathy.

The sample holds a few counts of this clonotype. This chain connects TRBV6-5 to TRBJ1-5; D unresolved. In germline, CDR1 is MNHEY, CDR2 SVGAGI. Trimming took off 2 bases at V and 2 bases at J, with 7 bases between the two ends. CDR3 length equals 14 residues. The CDR3 bases are TGTGCCAGCAGTTACGTAGACGGCAATCAGCCCCAGCATTTT. It translates to CASSYVDGNQPQHF.

This clonotype was recorded a few times. This sequence joins TRBV29-1 and TRBJ2-5, with D possibly being TRBD2 (5 bases). This CDR3 region has 13 residues. The V end was cut by 6 bases, the J end by 2 bases, with 13 bases between. Germline V gene lookup returns CDR1 SQVTM and CDR2 ANQGSEA. DNA for the CDR3: TGCAGCGTGGATCTTGGGGAGCAAGAGACCCAGTACTTC. It codes for CSVDLGEQETQYF.

This clonotype appeared a few times. The chain employs TRBV19 and TRBJ1-2; 8 bases fit TRBD1. J was trimmed by 3 bases and V by 6 bases; bases with no gene match: 9. The germline gives CDR1 LNHDA, CDR2 SQIVND (reference sequence). The CDR3 consists of 15 residues. The DNA for the CDR3 is TGTGCCAGTAGACGCGACAGGGGTCCTCACTATGGCTACACCTTC. As protein: CASRRDRGPHYGYTF.

This chain connects TRBV11-3 to TRBJ2-2; D is possibly TRBD1 or TRBD2 (5 bases each). The CDR3 has 18 residues. Looked up from germline, CDR1 is SGHNT and CDR2 is YENEEA. Trimming removed 1 base from V and 6 bases from J, with 21 bases in between. The chain's CDR3 is CASSLGSGAGKRAGELFF. The CDR3 DNA sequence: TGTGCCAGCAGCTTAGGCTCTGGGGCAGGGAAGAGGGCCGGGGAGCTGTTTTTT. The variable domain in full, completed from reference TRBV11-3 and TRBJ2-2, reads EAGVVQSPRYKIIEKKQPVAFWCNPISGHNTLYWYLQNLGQGPELLIRYENEEAVDDSQLPKDRFSAERLKGVDSTLKIQPAELGDSAVYLCASSLGSGAGKRAGELFFGEGSRLTVL.

Many counts were recorded for this clonotype. This chain links TRBV12-3 or TRBV12-4 with TRBJ2-7; D gene unclear. This CDR3 has 14 amino acids. V lost 2 bases and J lost 7, with 15 bases in between. CDR3 nucleotides: TGTGCCAGCAGTTTAACGGCAGGCGGCAGGGAGCAGTACTTC. It is translated as CASSLTAGGREQYF.

The count of this clonotype is one. The chain couples TRBV30 to TRBJ2-7; D uncertain. V gave up 2 bases and J gave up 4 bases, with 6 bases separating them. The CDR3 extends over 11 amino acids. The germline V gene has CDR1 GTSNPN and CDR2 SVGIG (reference sequence). CDR3 region: CAWSSGYEQYF. CDR3 nucleotides: TGTGCCTGGAGTAGTGGATACGAGCAGTACTTC.

A few counts support this clonotype. The V and J genes are TRBV6-1 and TRBJ2-6, with D perhaps TRBD1 (7 bases). The germline gives CDR1 MNHNS, CDR2 SASEGT. V lost 0 bases to trimming and J lost 4 bases, with 10 bases between them. CDR3 length: 16 amino acids. CDR3: CASSEARGQGANVLTF. The CDR3 nucleotides read TGTGCCAGCAGTGAAGCGCGGGGACAGGGGGCCAACGTCCTGACTTTC.